This T cell receptor beta chain was recorded in a study of T cell repertoires in aging, cancer and after chemotherapy. A mixed TRB-A/B primer pool amplified rearranged TRB by multiplex touch-down PCR. From the multiplex PCR reads, TCRdb called clonotypes with MiXCR, one entry per CDR3 protein. The sample lists about 2,000 distinct CDR3 sequences; roughly a fifth were seen once. TCR beta rearrangements were amplified from peripheral blood genomic DNA. The CDR3 consists of 13 residues. CDR1 is MNHNY and CDR2 is SVGAGI in the germline V gene (reference sequence). The V and J ends lost 6 bases and 4 bases respectively, with 9 bases between them.

The sample was blood. The clonotype comes from a human donor with a solid tumor. J is TRBJ2-2 and V is TRBV6-6; D gene unclear. The CDR3 region is CASRARSTGELFF. Here the CDR3 DNA reads TGTGCCAGCAGGGCGCGGAGCACCGGGGAGCTGTTTTTT.